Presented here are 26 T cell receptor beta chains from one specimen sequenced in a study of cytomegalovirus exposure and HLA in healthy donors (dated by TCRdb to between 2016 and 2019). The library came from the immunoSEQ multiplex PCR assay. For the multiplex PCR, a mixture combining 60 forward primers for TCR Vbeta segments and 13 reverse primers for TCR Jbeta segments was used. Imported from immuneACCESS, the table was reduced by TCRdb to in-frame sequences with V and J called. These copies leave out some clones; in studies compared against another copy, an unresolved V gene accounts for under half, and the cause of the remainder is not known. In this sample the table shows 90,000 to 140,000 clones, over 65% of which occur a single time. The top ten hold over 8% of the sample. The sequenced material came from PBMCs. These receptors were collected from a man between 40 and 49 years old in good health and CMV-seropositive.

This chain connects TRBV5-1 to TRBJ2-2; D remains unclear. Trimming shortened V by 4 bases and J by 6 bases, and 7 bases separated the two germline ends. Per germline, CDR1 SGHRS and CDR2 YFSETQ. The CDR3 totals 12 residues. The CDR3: CASSPFAGELFF. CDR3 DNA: TGCGCCAGCAGCCCTTTTGCCGGGGAGCTGTTTTTT.

The DNA of the CDR3 is TGTGCCAGGAGGGCCGCTTTCTTT. It is translated as CARRAAFF. The chain joins TRBV28 to TRBJ1-1, with D hard to call. This CDR3 region has 8 residues. Germline CDR1 is MDHEN and CDR2 is SYDVKM. V was cut by 9 bases and J by 11 bases, with 7 bases left in between. The complete variable domain, with remaining parts taken from reference TRBV28 and TRBJ1-1, reads DVKVTQSSRYLVKRTGEKVFLECVQDMDHENMFWYRQDPGLGLRLIYFSYDVKMKEKGDIPEGYSVSREKKERFSLILESASTNQTSMYLCARRAAFFGQGTRLTVV.

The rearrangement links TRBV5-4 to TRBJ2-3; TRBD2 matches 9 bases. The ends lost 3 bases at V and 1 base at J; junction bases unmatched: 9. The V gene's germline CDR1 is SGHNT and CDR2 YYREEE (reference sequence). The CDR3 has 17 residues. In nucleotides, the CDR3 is TGTGCCAGCAGCTACCCGGGACTAGCATCCCGCACAGATACGCAGTATTTT. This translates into CASSYPGLASRTDTQYF.

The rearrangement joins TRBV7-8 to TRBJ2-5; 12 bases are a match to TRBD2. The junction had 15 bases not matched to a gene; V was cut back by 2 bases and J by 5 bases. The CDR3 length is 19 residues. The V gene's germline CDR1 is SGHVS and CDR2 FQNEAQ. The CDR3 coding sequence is TGTGCCAGCAGCTTATCAGTGCTAGCGGGGGGGCTGGAGCTTGAGACCCAGTACTTC. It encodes CASSLSVLAGGLELETQYF.

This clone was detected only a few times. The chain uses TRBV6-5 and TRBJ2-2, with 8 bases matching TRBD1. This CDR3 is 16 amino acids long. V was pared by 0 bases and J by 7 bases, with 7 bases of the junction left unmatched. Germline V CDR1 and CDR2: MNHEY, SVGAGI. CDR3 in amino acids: CASSYSQGAPIGELFF. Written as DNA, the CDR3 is TGTGCCAGCAGTTACTCGCAGGGGGCGCCGATCGGGGAGCTGTTTTTT.

The CDR3 region has the DNA TGTGCCAGCAGTTCGAGCACAGGGGCCGATTCACCCCTCCACTTT. Translation: CASSSSTGADSPLHF. The rearrangement uses TRBV6-5 and TRBJ1-6; 7 bases line up with TRBD1. CDR1 is MNHEY and CDR2 is SVGAGI in the germline V gene. CDR3 length: 15 residues. The V gene end was trimmed by 4 bases and the J gene end by 8 bases; junction bases not matched to a gene: 8.

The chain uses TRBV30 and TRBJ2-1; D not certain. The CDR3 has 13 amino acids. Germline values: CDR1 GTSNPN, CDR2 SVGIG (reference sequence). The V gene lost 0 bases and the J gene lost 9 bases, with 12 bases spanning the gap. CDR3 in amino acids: CAWSVVLAVEQFF. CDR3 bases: TGTGCCTGGAGTGTTGTCTTAGCAGTTGAGCAGTTCTTC. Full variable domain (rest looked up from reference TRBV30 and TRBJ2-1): SQTIHQWPATLVQPVGSPLSLECTVEGTSNPNLYWYRQAAGRGLQLLFYSVGIGQISSEVPQNLSASRPQDRQFILSSKKLLLSDSGFYLCAWSVVLAVEQFFGPGTRLTVL.

This chain's CDR3 is CASSQDQGYGEKLFF. The CDR3 nucleotides are TGTGCCAGCAGCCAAGATCAGGGGTACGGTGAAAAACTGTTTTTT. The genes are TRBV14 and TRBJ1-4; a possible D gene is TRBD1 (6 bases). Per the germline V gene, CDR1 is SGHDN and CDR2 is FVKESK. V gave up 0 bases and J gave up 7 bases, with 12 bases separating them. This CDR3 is built from 15 residues.

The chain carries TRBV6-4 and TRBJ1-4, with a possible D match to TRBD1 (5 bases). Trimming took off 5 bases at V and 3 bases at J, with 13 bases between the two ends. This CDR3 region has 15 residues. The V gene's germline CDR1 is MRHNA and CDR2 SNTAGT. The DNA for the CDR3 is TGTGCCAGCAGTTCCAATGGGGGGGCTAATGAAAAACTGTTTTTT. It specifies CASSSNGGANEKLFF.

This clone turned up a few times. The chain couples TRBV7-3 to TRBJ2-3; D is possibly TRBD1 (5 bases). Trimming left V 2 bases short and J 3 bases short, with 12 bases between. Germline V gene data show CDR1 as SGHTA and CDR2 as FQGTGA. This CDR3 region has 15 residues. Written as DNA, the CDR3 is TGTGCCAGCAGCTTAGTGGCAGGGCTGACAGATACGCAGTATTTT. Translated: CASSLVAGLTDTQYF.

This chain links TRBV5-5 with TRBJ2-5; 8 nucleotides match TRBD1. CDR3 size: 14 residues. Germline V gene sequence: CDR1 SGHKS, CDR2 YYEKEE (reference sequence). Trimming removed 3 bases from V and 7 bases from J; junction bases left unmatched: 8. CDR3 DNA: TGTGCCAGCAGCTCGGGACAGGCCGCCTGGACCCAGTACTTC. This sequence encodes CASSSGQAAWTQYF.

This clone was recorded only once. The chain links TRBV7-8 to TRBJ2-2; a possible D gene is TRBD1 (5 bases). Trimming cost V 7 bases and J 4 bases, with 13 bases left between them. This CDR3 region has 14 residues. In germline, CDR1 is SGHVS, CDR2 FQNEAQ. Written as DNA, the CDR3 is TGTGCCAGCAATCAGGGAATGGGCACCGGGGAGCTGTTTTTT. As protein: CASNQGMGTGELFF.

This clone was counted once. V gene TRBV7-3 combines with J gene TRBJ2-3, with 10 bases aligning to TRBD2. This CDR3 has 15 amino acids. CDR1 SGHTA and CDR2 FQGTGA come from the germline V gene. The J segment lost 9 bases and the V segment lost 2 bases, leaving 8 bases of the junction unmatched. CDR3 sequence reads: CASSLEREGRRTQYF. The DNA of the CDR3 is TGTGCCAGCAGCTTAGAGCGGGAGGGCCGTAGGACGCAGTATTTT.

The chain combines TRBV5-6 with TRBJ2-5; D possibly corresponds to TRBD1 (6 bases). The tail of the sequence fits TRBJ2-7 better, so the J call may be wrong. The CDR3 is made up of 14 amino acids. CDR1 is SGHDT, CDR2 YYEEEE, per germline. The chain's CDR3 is CASLEGPGDYEQYF. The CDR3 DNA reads TGTGCCAGCTTAGAGGGACCAGGGGACTACGAGCAGTACTTC.

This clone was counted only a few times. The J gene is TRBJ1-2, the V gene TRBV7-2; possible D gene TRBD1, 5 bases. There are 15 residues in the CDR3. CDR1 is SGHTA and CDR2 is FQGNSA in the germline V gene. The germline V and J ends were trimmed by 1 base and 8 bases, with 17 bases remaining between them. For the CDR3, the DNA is TGTGCCAGCAGCTTAGACGGGGGGTTTCGCGGCGGCTACACCTTC. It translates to CASSLDGGFRGGYTF.

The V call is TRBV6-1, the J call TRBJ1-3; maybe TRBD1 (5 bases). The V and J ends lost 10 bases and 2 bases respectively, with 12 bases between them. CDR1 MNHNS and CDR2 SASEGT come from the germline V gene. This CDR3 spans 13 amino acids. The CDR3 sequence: CATLGVAGNTIYF. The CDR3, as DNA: TGTGCCACCCTAGGGGTTGCTGGAAACACCATATATTTT.

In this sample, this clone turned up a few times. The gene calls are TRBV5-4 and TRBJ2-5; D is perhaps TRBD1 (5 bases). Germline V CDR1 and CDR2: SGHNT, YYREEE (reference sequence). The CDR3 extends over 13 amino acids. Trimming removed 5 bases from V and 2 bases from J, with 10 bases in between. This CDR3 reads CASSRGIQETQYF. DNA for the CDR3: TGTGCCAGCAGTAGGGGAATTCAAGAGACCCAGTACTTC. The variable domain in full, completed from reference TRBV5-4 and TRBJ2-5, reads ETGVTQSPTHLIKTRGQQVTLRCSSQSGHNTVSWYQQALGQGPQFIFQYYREEENGRGNFPPRFSGLQFPNYSSELNVNALELDDSALYLCASSRGIQETQYFGPGTRLLVL.

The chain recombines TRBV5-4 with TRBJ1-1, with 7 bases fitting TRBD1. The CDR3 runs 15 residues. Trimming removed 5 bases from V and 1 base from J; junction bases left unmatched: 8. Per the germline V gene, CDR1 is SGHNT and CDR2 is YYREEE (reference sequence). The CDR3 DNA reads TGTGCCAGCAGTCGGGACAGCTTTCGGAACACTGAAGCTTTCTTT. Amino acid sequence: CASSRDSFRNTEAFF.

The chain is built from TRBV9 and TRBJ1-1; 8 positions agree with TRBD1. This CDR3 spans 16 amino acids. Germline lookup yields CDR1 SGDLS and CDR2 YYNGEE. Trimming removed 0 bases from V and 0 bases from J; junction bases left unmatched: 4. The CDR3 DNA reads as TGTGCCAGCAGCGTAGCCGACAGGGGTTTGAACACTGAAGCTTTCTTT. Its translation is CASSVADRGLNTEAFF. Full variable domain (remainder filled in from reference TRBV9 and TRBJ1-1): DSGVTQTPKHLITATGQRVTLRCSPRSGDLSVYWYQQSLDQGLQFLIQYYNGEERAKGNILERFSAQQFPDLHSELNLSSLELGDSALYFCASSVADRGLNTEAFFGQGTRLTVV.

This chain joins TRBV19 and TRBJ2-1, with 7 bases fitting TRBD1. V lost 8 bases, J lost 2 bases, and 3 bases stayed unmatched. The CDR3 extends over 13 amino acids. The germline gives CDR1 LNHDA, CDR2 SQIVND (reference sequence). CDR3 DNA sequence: TGTGCCAGTTCGACAGGGCCCTACAATGAGCAGTTCTTC. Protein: CASSTGPYNEQFF.

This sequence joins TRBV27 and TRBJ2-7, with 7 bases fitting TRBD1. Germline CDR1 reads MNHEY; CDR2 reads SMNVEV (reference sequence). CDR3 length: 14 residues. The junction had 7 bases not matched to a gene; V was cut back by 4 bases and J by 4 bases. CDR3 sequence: CASSYKQGPYEQYF. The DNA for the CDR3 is TGTGCCAGCAGTTACAAACAGGGGCCTTACGAGCAGTACTTC.

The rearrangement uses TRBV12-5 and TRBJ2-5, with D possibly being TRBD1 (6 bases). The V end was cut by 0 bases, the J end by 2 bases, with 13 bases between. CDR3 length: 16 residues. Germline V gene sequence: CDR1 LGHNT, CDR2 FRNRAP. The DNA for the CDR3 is TGTGCTAGTGGTTTGGTAGTGCAGGGGCGACAAGAGACCCAGTACTTC. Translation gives CASGLVVQGRQETQYF.

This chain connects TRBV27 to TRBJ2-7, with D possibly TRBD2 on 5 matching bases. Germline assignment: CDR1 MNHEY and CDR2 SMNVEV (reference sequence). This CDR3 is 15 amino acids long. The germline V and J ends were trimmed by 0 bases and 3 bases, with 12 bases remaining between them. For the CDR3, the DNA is TGTGCCAGCAGTTTATCGATCTCCGGGGTCTACGAGCAGTACTTC. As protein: CASSLSISGVYEQYF.

This CDR3 reads CASRLVGPSVPEAFF. CDR3 bases: TGTGCAAGTCGCTTAGTTGGGCCCTCGGTACCTGAAGCTTTCTTT. The gene calls are TRBV12-2 and TRBJ1-1; no check of the table's D call, TRBD1, against the DNA was made. TRBV12-2 constitutes a pseudogene. There are 15 residues in the CDR3.

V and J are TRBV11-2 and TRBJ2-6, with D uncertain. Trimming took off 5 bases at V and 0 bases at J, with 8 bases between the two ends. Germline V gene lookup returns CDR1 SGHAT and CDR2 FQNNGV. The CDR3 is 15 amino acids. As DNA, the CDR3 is TGTGCCAGCAGCAATGTCAACTCTGGGGCCAACGTCCTGACTTTC. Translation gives CASSNVNSGANVLTF.

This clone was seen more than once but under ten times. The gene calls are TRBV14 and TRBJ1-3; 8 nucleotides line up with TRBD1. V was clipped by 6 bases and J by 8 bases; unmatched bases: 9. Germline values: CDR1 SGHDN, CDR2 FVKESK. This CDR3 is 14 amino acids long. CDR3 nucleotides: TGTGCCAGCAGTCCGACAGGGGTGGGATACACCATATATTTT. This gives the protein CASSPTGVGYTIYF.